These T cell receptor beta chains were read from a single sample in a study of shared clonotypes between healthy human individuals. TCRdb keeps only in-frame clones here, not all; method: immunoSEQ multiplex PCR. The table lists roughly 2.5 million clones, around 94% of them singletons, with more than 0.12% in the top ten. Material: naive CD4+ T cells sorted from blood. The receptors come from a man aged 18 to 29 in good health. Both conserved end residues are part of each CDR3. D genes are given only for firm matches. A clone size is listed for some rows: how often the clone was seen (once, few, many), or a class if it is expanded.

>TRBJ2-5|NA|TRBV23-1|NA
TGCGCCAGGGAGTATACGGAGACCCAGTACTTC
CAREYTETQYF
>TRBJ2-7|NA|TRBV30|NA
TGTGCCTGGAGAAGGGGCTACGAGCAGTACTTC
CAWRRGYEQYF
>TRBJ1-3|NA|TRBV12-5|NA
TGTGCTAGTGGTTTGGGAACAGGTTCTGGAAACACCATATATTTT
CASGLGTGSGNTIYF
>TRBJ1-5|NA|TRBV18|NA
TGTGCCAGCTCACCAGCCTGGACGGACAATCAGCCCCAGCATTTT
CASSPAWTDNQPQHF
>TRBJ1-2|NA|TRBV7-2|NA
TGTGCCATCCTACGACAGAGGCCCTCATATGGCTACACCTTC
CAILRQRPSYGYTF
>TRBJ1-1|few|TRBV6-5|NA
TGTGCCAGCAGTTACTCGTATCGAGCAGCTTTCTTT
CASSYSYRAAFF
>TRBJ2-7|NA|TRBV29-1|NA
TGCAGCGTTGAAAAACACGGGGATTACGAGCAGTACTTC
CSVEKHGDYEQYF
>TRBJ1-4|NA|TRBV4-1|TRBD1
TGCGCCAGCAGCCAAGATGCAACAGGGGTGGGAAAACTGTTTTTT
CASSQDATGVGKLFF
>TRBJ1-1|NA|TRBV5-4|NA
TGTGCCAGCAGCTTGGGAGGCTTGACGTCGAACACTGAAGCTTTCTTT
CASSLGGLTSNTEAFF
>TRBJ2-7|NA|TRBV29-1|NA
TGCAGCGCAGGGGACGGAAGCTACGAGCAGTACTTC
CSAGDGSYEQYF
>TRBJ1-5|NA|TRBV21-1|NA
TGTGCCAGCAGCAAACCACAGGGAATAGCTAGGAATCAGCCCCAGCATTTT
CASSKPQGIARNQPQHF
>TRBJ1-3|NA|TRBV5-1|NA
TGCGCCAGCAGCTTGGGGGGCAGCGTAAACACCATATATTTT
CASSLGGSVNTIYF
>TRBJ2-7|NA|TRBV30|TRBD2
TGTGCCTGGAGTGTACTTGGGGGAGGGCCCTACGAGCAGTACTTC
CAWSVLGGGPYEQYF
>TRBJ1-1|NA|TRBV10-3|TRBD1
TGTGCCATCACTGCGACAGGGGCCGGAAAGGCTGAAGCTTTCTTT
CAITATGAGKAEAFF
>TRBJ2-7|NA|TRBV6-5|NA
TGTGCCAGCAGTCGAGATGGGGAGCAGTACTTC
CASSRDGEQYF
>TRBJ1-5|NA|TRBV6-6|TRBD1
TGTGCCACCGCGGACAGGGGATGGGTGAGCAATCAGCCCCAGCATTTT
CATADRGWVSNQPQHF
>TRBJ2-7|NA|TRBV5-1|TRBD2
TGCGCCAGCAGCGAAGGGACTAGCGGGGGTGTGCAGTACTTC
CASSEGTSGGVQYF
>TRBJ1-4|NA|TRBV10-3|NA
TGTGCCATCTCGGAGGGCGCAACTAATGAAAAACTGTTTTTT
CAISEGATNEKLFF
>TRBJ1-1|once|TRBV6-4|TRBD1
TGTGCCAGCAGCCGGACAGGGGGCGCAGGGGCTTTCTTT
CASSRTGGAGAFF
>TRBJ2-3|NA|TRBV2|NA
TGTGCCAGCAAGGACAGTAGCGGCCGCACAGATACGCAGTATTTT
CASKDSSGRTDTQYF
>TRBJ1-3|NA|TRBV9|TRBD1
TGTGCCAGCAACACGGGGGACAGGGATGGAAACACCATATATTTT
CASNTGDRDGNTIYF
>TRBJ1-2|NA|TRBV5-1|TRBD1
TGCGCCAGCAGCTCCGGGACAGGGTTTGGCTACACCTTC
CASSSGTGFGYTF
>TRBJ2-5|NA|TRBV11-2|NA
TGTGCCAGCAGCTTTGACTTCACCCAAGAGACCCAGTACTTC
CASSFDFTQETQYF
>TRBJ1-2|NA|TRBV4-3|NA
TGCGCCAGCAGCCAAGCTGAAACAGCTAACTATGGCTACACCTTC
CASSQAETANYGYTF
>TRBJ2-3|NA|TRBV30|NA
TGTGCCTGGAGTTCACGACGGGTCACAGATACGCAGTATTTT
CAWSSRRVTDTQYF
>TRBJ2-5|NA|TRBV5-1|NA
TGCGCCAGCAGCTTATCGGGCCAGGGTGGGGGAACCCAGTACTTC
CASSLSGQGGGTQYF
>TRBJ1-1|NA|TRBV30|NA
TGTGCCTGGAGTGTACGACGGAACACTGAAGCTTTCTTT
CAWSVRRNTEAFF
>TRBJ2-2|NA|TRBV6-6|NA
TGTGCCAGCAGTTACGCGGCCGTGAACACCGGGGAGCTGTTTTTT
CASSYAAVNTGELFF
>TRBJ2-7|NA|TRBV6-1|NA
TGTGCCAGCAGTTTGCTCTGGGGGTACGAGCAGTACTTC
CASSLLWGYEQYF
>TRBJ2-5|NA|TRBV18|TRBD2
TGTGCCAGCTCACCACCGGGACTAGCGGGATCGGGAGAGACCCAGTACTTC
CASSPPGLAGSGETQYF
>TRBJ2-5|NA|TRBV7-2|NA
TGTGCCAGCAGCTTACCTGGGTGGTACCAAGAGACCCAGTACTTC
CASSLPGWYQETQYF
>TRBJ1-5|NA|TRBV9|NA
TGTGCCAGCAGCGTAGGAAGGGGGTGGAATCAGCCCCAGCATTTT
CASSVGRGWNQPQHF
>TRBJ1-1|few|TRBV10-3|NA
TGTGCCATCAGTAACAGGGCGAAGGACACTGAAGCTTTCTTT
CAISNRAKDTEAFF
>TRBJ2-1|once|TRBV4-1|TRBD1
TGCGCCAGCAGCCAAGAGTACGACAGGGGCTACGGGAATGAGCAGTTCTTC
CASSQEYDRGYGNEQFF
>TRBJ1-2|NA|TRBV5-4|TRBD1
TGTGCCAGCAGCGAACAGGGGATTAACTATGGCTACACCTTC
CASSEQGINYGYTF
>TRBJ2-2|once|TRBV7-9|TRBD2
TGTGCCAGCAGATTGACTAGCGGGAGGGGAGGCACCGGGGAGCTGTTTTTT
CASRLTSGRGGTGELFF
>TRBJ2-1|NA|TRBV5-1|TRBD1
TGCGCCAGCAGCTTGGAGGGGGCCAAGTACAATGAGCAGTTCTTC
CASSLEGAKYNEQFF
>TRBJ1-2|once|TRBV23-1|NA
TGCGCCAGCAGTCAGCCCCCCCGACCCAGTAACTATGGCTACACCTTC
CASSQPPRPSNYGYTF
>TRBJ2-7|NA|TRBV28|NA
TGTGCCAGCAGCAAGACAGTTTCCTCCTACGAGCAGTACTTC
CASSKTVSSYEQYF
>TRBJ2-3|NA|TRBV9|TRBD2
TGTGCCAGCAGCGTAGCCGGGACTAGCGGGGCAGATACGCAGTATTTT
CASSVAGTSGADTQYF
>TRBJ2-2|NA|TRBV6-6|NA
TGTGCCAGCAAGACCAGGCTCGCCGGGGAGCTGTTTTTT
CASKTRLAGELFF
>TRBJ1-5|NA|TRBV28|NA
TGTGCCAGCAGTTTGTTAACAGGTTACGACAATCAGCCCCAGCATTTT
CASSLLTGYDNQPQHF
>TRBJ1-5|NA|TRBV30|NA
TGTGCCTGGAGTGGTGGAACAGGGTTAGGAAGTAGCAATCAGCCCCAGCATTTT
CAWSGGTGLGSSNQPQHF
>TRBJ2-3|NA|TRBV5-6|NA
TGTGCCAGCAGCTGGCCCTCCGGCGGCGCAGATACGCAGTATTTT
CASSWPSGGADTQYF
>TRBJ2-7|NA|TRBV27|TRBD2
TGTGCCAGCAGTTCCCCGAGGGTAGCGGGGGGGTCTGTCTACGAGCAGTACTTC
CASSSPRVAGGSVYEQYF
>TRBJ2-3|NA|TRBV2|NA
TGTGCCAGCAGTGAACAGGGGGGTGGGGATACGCAGTATTTT
CASSEQGGGDTQYF
>TRBJ1-5|NA|TRBV10-2|TRBD1
TGCGCCAGCAGCGCCGGGACAGGGGGCGGCCAGCCCCAGCATTTT
CASSAGTGGGQPQHF
>TRBJ1-3|NA|TRBV29-1|NA
TGCAGCGTGACTGGGACGACTGGAAACACCATATATTTT
CSVTGTTGNTIYF
>TRBJ1-2|once|TRBV28|NA
TGTGCCAGCACCACGAATAGACTCGGTGGCTACACCTTC
CASTTNRLGGYTF
>TRBJ1-2|NA|TRBV19|NA
TGTGCCAGTAGTAAACCCCCCGAGATCTATGGCTACACCTTC
CASSKPPEIYGYTF
>TRBJ1-5|few|TRBV4-3|NA
TGCGCCAGCAGCCAAGATGAGGTCCAGCCCCAGCATTTT
CASSQDEVQPQHF
>TRBJ1-1|NA|TRBV5-4|TRBD1
TGTGCCAGCAGCTTGGGCAGGGGGTACACTGAAGCTTTCTTT
CASSLGRGYTEAFF
>TRBJ2-3|once|TRBV6-4|NA
TGTGCCAGCAGTGACGCAGGAGGGCCGGGAGATACGCAGTATTTT
CASSDAGGPGDTQYF
>TRBJ2-1|NA|TRBV5-4|TRBD1
TGTGCCAGCAGTTCCGGAGGGACAGGGGACTACAATGAGCAGTTCTTC
CASSSGGTGDYNEQFF
>TRBJ2-2|NA|TRBV6-4|NA
TGTGCCAGCAGAGTGACAGGGAACACCGGGGAGCTGTTTTTT
CASRVTGNTGELFF
>TRBJ2-6|NA|TRBV19|NA
TGTGCCAGTAGTATACCGGCTGGGGCCAACGTCCTGACTTTC
CASSIPAGANVLTF
>TRBJ1-4|NA|TRBV5-1|NA
TGCGCCAGCAGCTTGGCTTTTTCAGGGGCCCTCCTTGATGAAAAACTGTTTTTT
CASSLAFSGALLDEKLFF